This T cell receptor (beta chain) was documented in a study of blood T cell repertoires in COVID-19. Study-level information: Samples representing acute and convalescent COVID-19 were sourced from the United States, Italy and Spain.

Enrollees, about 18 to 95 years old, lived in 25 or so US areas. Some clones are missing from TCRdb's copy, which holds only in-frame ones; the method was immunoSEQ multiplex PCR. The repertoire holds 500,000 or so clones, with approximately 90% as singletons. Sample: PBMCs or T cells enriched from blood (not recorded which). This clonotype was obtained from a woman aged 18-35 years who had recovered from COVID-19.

The CDR3 nucleotides are TGTGCCAGCAGCCCGACAGACCCGAACACTGAAGCTTTCTTT. Its protein is CASSPTDPNTEAFF. The rearrangement uses TRBV7-9 and TRBJ1-1, with D possibly matching TRBD1 (5 bases). Trimming cost V 5 bases and J 1 base, with 11 bases left between them. Germline loops: CDR1 SEHNR, CDR2 FQNEAQ (reference sequence). CDR3 length: 14 amino acids.